Sequencing of this TCR beta chain was carried out in a study of OX40 agonist ivuxolimab in advanced cancers. Background on the study: Patients were treated with intravenous ivuxolimab, dosed at 0.01 to 10 mg/kg and infused every 2 weeks. Two cutaneous melanoma patients and one hepatocellular carcinoma patient, three in all, had partial responses.

Germline V lookup: CDR1 SGDLS, CDR2 YYNGEE. Trimming removed 5 bases from V and 4 bases from J, with 10 bases in between. The CDR3 is made up of 13 amino acids. The timepoints at which blood was sampled were baseline, cycle 4 day 1, and cycle 7 day 1. Repertoires were generated with immunoSEQ multiplex PCR, while TCRdb's copy carries only in-frame clones and drops some. The table shows 37,000 or so clones, with over 75% occurring only once. The sequence derives from an adult with an advanced solid tumor such as melanoma, head and neck, liver or kidney cancer. The chain is built from TRBV9 and TRBJ2-1; the D gene is possibly TRBD2 (6 bases). Here the sequenced sample was CD4+ or CD8+ T cells sorted from blood, taken in a trial of the OX40 agonist ivuxolimab. The CDR3 bases are TGTGCCAGCAGTATTGGGACTTACAATGAGCAGTTCTTC. This translates into CASSIGTYNEQFF.